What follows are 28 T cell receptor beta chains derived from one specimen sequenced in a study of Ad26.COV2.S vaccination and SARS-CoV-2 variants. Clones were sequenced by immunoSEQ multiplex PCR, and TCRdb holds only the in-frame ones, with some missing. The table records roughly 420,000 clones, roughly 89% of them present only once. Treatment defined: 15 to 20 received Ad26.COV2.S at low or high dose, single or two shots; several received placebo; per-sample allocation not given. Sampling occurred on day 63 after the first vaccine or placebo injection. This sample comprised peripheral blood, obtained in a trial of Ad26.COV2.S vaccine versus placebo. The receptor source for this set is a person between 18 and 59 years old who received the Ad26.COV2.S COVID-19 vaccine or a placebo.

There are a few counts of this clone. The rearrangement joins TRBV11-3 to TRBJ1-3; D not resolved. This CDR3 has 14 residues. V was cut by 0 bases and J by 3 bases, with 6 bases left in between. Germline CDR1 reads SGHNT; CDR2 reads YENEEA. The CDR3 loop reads CASSLEKSGNTIYF. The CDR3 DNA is TGTGCCAGCAGCTTAGAGAAAAGTGGAAACACCATATATTTT.

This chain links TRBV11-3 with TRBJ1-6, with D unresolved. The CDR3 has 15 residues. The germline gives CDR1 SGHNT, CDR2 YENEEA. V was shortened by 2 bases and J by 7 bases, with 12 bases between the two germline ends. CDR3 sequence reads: CASSLFGAGNSPLHF. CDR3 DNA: TGTGCCAGCAGCTTATTCGGCGCCGGAAATTCACCCCTCCACTTT. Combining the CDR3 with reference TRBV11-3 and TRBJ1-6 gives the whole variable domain EAGVVQSPRYKIIEKKQPVAFWCNPISGHNTLYWYLQNLGQGPELLIRYENEEAVDDSQLPKDRFSAERLKGVDSTLKIQPAELGDSAVYLCASSLFGAGNSPLHFGNGTRLTVT.

As DNA, the CDR3 is TGCGCCAGCAGCCCAATCCTGGGGGGGCCAGGGGACTATGGCTACACCTTC. Amino acid sequence: CASSPILGGPGDYGYTF. The chain uses TRBV4-3 and TRBJ1-2; weak D call: TRBD1 (6 bases). CDR1 and CDR2 (germline): LGHNA, YSLEER. This CDR3 contains 17 residues. V was clipped by 4 bases and J by 3 bases, with 21 bases between them.

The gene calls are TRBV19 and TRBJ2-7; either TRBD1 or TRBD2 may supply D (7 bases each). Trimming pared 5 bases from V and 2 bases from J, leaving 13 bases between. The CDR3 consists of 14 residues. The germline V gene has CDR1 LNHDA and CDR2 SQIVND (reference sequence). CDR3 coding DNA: TGTGCCAGTAGTTCTCCAGGGGGGGCCTACGAGCAGTACTTC. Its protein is CASSSPGGAYEQYF. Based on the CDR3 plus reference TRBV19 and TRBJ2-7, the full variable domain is DGGITQSPKYLFRKEGQNVTLSCEQNLNHDAMYWYRQDPGQGLRLIYYSQIVNDFQKGDIAEGYSVSREKKESFPLTVTSAQKNPTAFYLCASSSPGGAYEQYFGPGTRLTVT.

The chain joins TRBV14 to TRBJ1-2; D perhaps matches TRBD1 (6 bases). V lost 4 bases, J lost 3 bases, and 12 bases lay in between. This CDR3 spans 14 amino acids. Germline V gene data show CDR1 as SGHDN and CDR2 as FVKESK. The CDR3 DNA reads TGTGCCAGCAGCCTATCGACAGGCTACTATGGCTACACCTTC. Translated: CASSLSTGYYGYTF.

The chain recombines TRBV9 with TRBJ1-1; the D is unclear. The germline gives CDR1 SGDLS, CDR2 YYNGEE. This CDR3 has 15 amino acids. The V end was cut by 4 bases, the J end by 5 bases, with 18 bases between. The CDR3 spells CASSSSTIWGTEAFF. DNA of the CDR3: TGTGCCAGCAGCTCCAGTACGATCTGGGGAACTGAAGCTTTCTTT.

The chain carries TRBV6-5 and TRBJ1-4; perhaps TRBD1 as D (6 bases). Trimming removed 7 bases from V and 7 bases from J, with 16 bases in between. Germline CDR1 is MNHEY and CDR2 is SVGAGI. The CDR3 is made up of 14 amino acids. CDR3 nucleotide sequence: TGTGCCAGCATCGCGAGGGGGAGGGGTGAAAAACTGTTTTTT. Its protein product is CASIARGRGEKLFF.

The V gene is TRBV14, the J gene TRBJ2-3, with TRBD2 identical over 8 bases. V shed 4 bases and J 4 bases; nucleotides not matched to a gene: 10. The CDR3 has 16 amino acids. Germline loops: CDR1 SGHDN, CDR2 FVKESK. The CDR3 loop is CASSLTQAGVADTQYF. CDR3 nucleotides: TGTGCCAGCAGCCTTACCCAAGCGGGAGTTGCAGATACGCAGTATTTT.

CDR3 protein: CASSLARGIYNEQFF. CDR3 nucleotides: TGTGCCAGCAGCTTAGCCCGGGGGATCTACAATGAGCAGTTCTTC. This chain joins TRBV7-2 and TRBJ2-1, with D tentatively TRBD2 (6 bases). The CDR3 is 15 residues long. The V gene's germline CDR1 is SGHTA and CDR2 FQGNSA. V was pared by 0 bases and J by 3 bases, with 9 bases between.

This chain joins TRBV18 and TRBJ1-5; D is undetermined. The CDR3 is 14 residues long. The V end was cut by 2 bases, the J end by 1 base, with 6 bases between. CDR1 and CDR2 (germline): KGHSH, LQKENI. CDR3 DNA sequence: TGTGCCAGCTCACCATTGAACAGCAATCAGCCCCAGCATTTT. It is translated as CASSPLNSNQPQHF.

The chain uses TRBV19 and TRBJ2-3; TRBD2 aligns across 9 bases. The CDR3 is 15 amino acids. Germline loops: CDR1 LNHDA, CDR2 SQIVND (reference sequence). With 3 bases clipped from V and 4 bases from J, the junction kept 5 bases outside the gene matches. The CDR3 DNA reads TGTGCCAGTAGTATCTGGACTAGCGCGGCAGATACGCAGTATTTT. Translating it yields CASSIWTSAADTQYF.

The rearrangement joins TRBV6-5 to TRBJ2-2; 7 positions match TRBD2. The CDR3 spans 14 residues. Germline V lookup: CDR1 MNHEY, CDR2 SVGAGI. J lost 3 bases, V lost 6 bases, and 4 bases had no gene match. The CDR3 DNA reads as TGTGCCAGCAGAGTCCGGGGGGACACCGGGGAGCTGTTTTTT. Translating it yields CASRVRGDTGELFF.

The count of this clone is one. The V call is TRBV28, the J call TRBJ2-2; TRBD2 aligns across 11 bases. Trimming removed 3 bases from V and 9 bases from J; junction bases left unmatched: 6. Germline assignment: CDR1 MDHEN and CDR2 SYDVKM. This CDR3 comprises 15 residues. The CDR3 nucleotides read TGTGCCAGCAGTTTGCTAGCGGGAGGTATCTGGGAGCTGTTTTTT. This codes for CASSLLAGGIWELFF.

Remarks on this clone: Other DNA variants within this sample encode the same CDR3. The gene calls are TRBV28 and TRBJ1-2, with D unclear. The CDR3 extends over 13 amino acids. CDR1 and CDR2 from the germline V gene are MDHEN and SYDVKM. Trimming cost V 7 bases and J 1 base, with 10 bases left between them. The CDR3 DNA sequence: TGTGCCAGCACGGATTCACTTAACTATGGCTACACCTTC. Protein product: CASTDSLNYGYTF.

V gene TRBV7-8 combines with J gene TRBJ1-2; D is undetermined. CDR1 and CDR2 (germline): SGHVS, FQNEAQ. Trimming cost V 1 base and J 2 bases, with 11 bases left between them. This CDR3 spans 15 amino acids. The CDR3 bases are TGTGCCAGCAGCTTAGGTTTTGCCCTCAACTATGGCTACACCTTC. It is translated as CASSLGFALNYGYTF.

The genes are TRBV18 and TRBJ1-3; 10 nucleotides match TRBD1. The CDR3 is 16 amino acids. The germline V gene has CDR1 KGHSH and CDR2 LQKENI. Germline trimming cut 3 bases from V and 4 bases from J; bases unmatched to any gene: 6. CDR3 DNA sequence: TGTGCCAGCTCACCTTGGACAGGGGGAGCAGGAAACACCATATATTTT. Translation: CASSPWTGGAGNTIYF.

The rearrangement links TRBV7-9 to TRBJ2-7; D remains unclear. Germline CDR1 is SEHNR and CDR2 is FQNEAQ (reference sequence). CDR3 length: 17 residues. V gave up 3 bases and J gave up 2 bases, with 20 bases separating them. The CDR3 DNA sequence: TGTGCCAGCAGCTTGGTTGGGGTAACAGAACTCCCCTACGAGCAGTACGTC. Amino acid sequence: CASSLVGVTELPYEQYV.

The CDR3 nucleotides read TGTGCCAGCAGCACCACTTCCTATGGCTACACCTTC. Its translation: CASSTTSYGYTF. The rearrangement uses TRBV6-5 and TRBJ1-2; D not resolved. Germline assignment: CDR1 MNHEY and CDR2 SVGAGI. V lost 6 bases and J lost 4, with 9 bases in between. The CDR3 has 12 residues.

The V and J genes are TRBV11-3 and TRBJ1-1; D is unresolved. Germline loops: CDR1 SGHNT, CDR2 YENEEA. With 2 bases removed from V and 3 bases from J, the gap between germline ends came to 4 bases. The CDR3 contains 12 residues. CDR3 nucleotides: TGTGCCAGCAGCTTATATGACACTGAAGCTTTCTTT. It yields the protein CASSLYDTEAFF.

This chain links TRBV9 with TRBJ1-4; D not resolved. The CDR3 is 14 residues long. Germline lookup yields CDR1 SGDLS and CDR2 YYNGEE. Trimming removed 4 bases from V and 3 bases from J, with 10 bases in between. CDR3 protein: CASSSRGANEKLFF. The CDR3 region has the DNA TGTGCCAGCAGCTCCCGGGGTGCTAATGAAAAACTGTTTTTT.

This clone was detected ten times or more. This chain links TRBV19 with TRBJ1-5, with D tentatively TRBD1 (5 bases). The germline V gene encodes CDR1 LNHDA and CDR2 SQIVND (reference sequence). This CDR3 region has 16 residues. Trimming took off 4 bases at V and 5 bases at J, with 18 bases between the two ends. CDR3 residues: CASSRHAGWGDQPQHF. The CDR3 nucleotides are TGTGCCAGTAGTAGGCATGCAGGGTGGGGCGATCAGCCCCAGCATTTT.

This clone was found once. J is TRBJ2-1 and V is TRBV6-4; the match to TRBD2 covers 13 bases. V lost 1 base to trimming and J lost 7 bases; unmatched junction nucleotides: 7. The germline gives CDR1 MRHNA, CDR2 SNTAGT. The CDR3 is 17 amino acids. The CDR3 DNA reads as TGTGCCAGCAGTGACTGGAGGACTAGCGGGAGTAAAAATGAGCAGTTCTTC. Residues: CASSDWRTSGSKNEQFF.

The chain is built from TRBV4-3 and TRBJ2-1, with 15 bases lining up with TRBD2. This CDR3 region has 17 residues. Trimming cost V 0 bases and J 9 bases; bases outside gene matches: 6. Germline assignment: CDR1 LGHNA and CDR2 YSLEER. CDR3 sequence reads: CASSQDGGTSGGFEQFF. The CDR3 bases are TGCGCCAGCAGCCAAGATGGTGGGACTAGCGGGGGGTTTGAGCAGTTCTTC.

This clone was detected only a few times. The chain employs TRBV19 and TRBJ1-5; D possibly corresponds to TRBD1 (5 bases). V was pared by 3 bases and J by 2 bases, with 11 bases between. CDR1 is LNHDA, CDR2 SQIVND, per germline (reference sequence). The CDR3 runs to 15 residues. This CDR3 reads CASSMGDGGNQPQHF. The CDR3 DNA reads TGTGCCAGTAGTATGGGGGACGGGGGCAATCAGCCCCAGCATTTT.

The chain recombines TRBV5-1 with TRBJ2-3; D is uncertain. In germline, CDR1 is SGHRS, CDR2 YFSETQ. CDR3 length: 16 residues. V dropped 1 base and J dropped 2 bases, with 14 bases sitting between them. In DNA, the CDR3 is TGCGCCAGCAGCTTGCCGGATCTAAGTACCACAGATACGCAGTATTTT. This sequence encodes CASSLPDLSTTDTQYF. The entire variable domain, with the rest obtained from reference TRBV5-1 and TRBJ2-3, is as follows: KAGVTQTPRYLIKTRGQQVTLSCSPISGHRSVSWYQQTPGQGLQFLFEYFSETQRNKGNFPGRFSGRQFSNSRSEMNVSTLELGDSALYLCASSLPDLSTTDTQYFGPGTRLTVL.

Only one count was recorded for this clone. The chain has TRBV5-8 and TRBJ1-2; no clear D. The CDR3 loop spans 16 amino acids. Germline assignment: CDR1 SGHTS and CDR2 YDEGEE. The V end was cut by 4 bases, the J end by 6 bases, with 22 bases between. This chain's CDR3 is CASSLSGQTYPNGYTF. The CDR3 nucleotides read TGTGCCAGCAGCCTTTCGGGTCAAACCTATCCTAATGGCTACACCTTC. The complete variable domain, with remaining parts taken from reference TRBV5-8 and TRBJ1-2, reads EAGVTQSPTHLIKTRGQQATLRCSPISGHTSVYWYQQALGLGLQFLLWYDEGEERNRGNFPPRFSGRQFPNYSSELNVNALELEDSALYLCASSLSGQTYPNGYTFGSGTRLTVV.

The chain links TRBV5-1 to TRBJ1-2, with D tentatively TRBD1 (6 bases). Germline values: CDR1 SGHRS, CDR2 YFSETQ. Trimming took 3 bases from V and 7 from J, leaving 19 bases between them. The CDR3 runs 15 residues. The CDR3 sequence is CASSSIQGSQGGYTF. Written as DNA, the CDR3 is TGCGCCAGCAGCTCCATACAGGGTTCGCAGGGTGGCTACACCTTC.

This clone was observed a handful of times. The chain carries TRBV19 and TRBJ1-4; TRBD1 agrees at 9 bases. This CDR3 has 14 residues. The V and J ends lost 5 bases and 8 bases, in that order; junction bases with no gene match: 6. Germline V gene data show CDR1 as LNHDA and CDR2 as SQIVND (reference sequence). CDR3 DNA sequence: TGTGCCAGTAGTCCCGGGACAGGGATGGAAAAACTGTTTTTT. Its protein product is CASSPGTGMEKLFF.